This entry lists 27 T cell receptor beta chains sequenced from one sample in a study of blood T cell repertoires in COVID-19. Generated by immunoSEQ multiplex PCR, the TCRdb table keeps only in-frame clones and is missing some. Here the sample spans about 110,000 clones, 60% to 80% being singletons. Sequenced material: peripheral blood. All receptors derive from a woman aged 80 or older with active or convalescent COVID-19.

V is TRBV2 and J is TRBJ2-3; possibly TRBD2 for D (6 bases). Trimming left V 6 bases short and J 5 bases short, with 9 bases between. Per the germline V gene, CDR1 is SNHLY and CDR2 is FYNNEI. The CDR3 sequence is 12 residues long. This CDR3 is CASSRLVDTQYF. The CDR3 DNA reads TGTGCCAGCAGCCGACTAGTAGATACGCAGTATTTT. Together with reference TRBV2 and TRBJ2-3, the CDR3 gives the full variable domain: EPEVTQTPSHQVTQMGQEVILRCVPISNHLYFYWYRQILGQKVEFLVSFYNNEISEKSEIFDDQFSVERPDGSNFTLKIRSTKLEDSAMYFCASSRLVDTQYFGPGTRLTVL.

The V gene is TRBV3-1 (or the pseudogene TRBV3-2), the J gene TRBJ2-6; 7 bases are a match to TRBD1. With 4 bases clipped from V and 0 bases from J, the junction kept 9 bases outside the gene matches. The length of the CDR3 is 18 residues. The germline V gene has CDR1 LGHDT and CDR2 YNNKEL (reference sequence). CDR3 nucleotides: TGTGCCAGCAGCCTAACCGGGACAGCAAGCTCTGGGGCCAACGTCCTGACTTTC. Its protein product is CASSLTGTASSGANVLTF.

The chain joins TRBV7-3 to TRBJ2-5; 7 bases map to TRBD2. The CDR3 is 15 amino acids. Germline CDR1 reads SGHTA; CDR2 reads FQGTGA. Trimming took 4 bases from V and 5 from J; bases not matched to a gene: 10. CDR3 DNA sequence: TGTGCCAGCAGCTCTGGACTAGAAGCGGGCGAGACCCAGTACTTC. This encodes CASSSGLEAGETQYF.

For the CDR3, the DNA is TGTGCCACCAGTGATTTGGGGGGGTTAGAGTTCTTC. Its protein is CATSDLGGLEFF. The V gene is TRBV24-1, the J gene TRBJ2-1; D might be TRBD2 (6 bases). The CDR3 length is 12 residues. The ends were cut back, 0 bases at V and 14 bases at J, with 10 bases in the middle. CDR1 is KGHDR and CDR2 is SFDVKD in the germline V gene.

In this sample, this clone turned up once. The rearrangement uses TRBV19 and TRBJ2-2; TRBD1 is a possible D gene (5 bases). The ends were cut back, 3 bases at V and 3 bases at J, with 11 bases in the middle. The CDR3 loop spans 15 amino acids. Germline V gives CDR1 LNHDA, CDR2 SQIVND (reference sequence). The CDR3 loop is CASSIYQGDTGELFF. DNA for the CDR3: TGTGCCAGTAGTATCTATCAGGGCGACACCGGGGAGCTGTTTTTT.

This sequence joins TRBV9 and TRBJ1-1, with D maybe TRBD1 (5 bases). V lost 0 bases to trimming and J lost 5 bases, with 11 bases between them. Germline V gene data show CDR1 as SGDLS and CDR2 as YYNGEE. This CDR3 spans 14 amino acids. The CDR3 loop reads CASSVDGGSTEAFF. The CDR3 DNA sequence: TGTGCCAGCAGCGTAGATGGGGGGTCGACTGAAGCTTTCTTT.

CDR3 amino acids: CSVEGQAYEQYF. In nucleotides, the CDR3 is TGCAGCGTTGAGGGGCAGGCCTACGAGCAGTACTTC. The genes are TRBV29-1 and TRBJ2-7; D is perhaps TRBD1 (5 bases). Trimming left V 3 bases short and J 2 bases short, with 8 bases between. This CDR3 is 12 amino acids long. CDR1 SQVTM and CDR2 ANQGSEA come from the germline V gene.

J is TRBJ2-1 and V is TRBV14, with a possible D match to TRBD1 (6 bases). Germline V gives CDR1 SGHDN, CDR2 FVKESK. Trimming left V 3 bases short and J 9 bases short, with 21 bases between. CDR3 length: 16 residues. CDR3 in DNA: TGTGCCAGCAGCCACGCCCCGGGACACCGGCCAGGTGAGCAGTTCTTC. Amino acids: CASSHAPGHRPGEQFF.

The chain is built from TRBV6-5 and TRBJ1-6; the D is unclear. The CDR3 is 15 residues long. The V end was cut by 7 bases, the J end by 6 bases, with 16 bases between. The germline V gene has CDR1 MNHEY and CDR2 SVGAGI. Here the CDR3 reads CASTPGGFINSPLHF. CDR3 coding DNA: TGTGCCAGCACCCCCGGAGGGTTCATTAATTCACCCCTCCACTTT.

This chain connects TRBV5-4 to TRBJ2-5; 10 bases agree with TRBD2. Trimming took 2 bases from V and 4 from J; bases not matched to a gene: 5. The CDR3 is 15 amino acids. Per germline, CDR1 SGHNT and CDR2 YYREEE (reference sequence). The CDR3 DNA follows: TGTGCCAGCAGCTTTGAACTAGCGGGACCAGAGACCCAGTACTTC. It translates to CASSFELAGPETQYF. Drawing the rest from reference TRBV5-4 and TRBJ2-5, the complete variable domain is ETGVTQSPTHLIKTRGQQVTLRCSSQSGHNTVSWYQQALGQGPQFIFQYYREEENGRGNFPPRFSGLQFPNYSSELNVNALELDDSALYLCASSFELAGPETQYFGPGTRLLVL.

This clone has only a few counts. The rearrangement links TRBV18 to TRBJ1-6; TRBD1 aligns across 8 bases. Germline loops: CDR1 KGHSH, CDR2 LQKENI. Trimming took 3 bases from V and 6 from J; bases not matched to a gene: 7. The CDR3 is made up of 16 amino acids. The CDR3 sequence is CASSPGTGGGNSPLHF. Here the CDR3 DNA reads TGTGCCAGCTCACCGGGAACAGGGGGGGGTAATTCACCCCTCCACTTT.

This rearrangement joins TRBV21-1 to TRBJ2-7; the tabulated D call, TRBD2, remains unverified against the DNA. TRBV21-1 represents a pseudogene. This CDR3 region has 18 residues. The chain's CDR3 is CASHRPTLPSGGSYEQYF. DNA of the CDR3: TGTGCCAGCCATCGACCCACACTACCTAGCGGGGGCTCCTACGAGCAGTACTTC.

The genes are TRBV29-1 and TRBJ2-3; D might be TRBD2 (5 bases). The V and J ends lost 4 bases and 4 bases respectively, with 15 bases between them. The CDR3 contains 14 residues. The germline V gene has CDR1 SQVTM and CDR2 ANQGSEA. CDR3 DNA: TGCAGCGTTGTATCTTTGGGGAGCGCAGATACGCAGTATTTT. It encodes CSVVSLGSADTQYF.

CDR3 loop: CASTRADTDTQYF. The CDR3 DNA sequence: TGTGCCAGCACGCGAGCGGACACAGATACGCAGTATTTT. The chain joins TRBV6-5 to TRBJ2-3; a weak D match, TRBD2 (5 bases). The CDR3 has 13 residues. V lost 7 bases and J 2 bases, leaving 10 bases between the germline ends. The germline gives CDR1 MNHEY, CDR2 SVGAGI.

Here the CDR3 reads CASSLQRSTNEKLFF. The CDR3, as DNA: TGTGCCAGCAGTTTACAGCGTTCGACTAATGAAAAACTGTTTTTT. The chain uses TRBV28 and TRBJ1-4; D ambiguous. Trimming removed 2 bases from V and 2 bases from J, with 9 bases in between. The CDR3 spans 15 residues. Per germline, CDR1 MDHEN and CDR2 SYDVKM.

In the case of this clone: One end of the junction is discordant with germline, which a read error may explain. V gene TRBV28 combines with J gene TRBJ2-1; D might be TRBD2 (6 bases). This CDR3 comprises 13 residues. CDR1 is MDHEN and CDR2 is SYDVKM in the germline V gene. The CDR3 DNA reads TGTGCCAGCAGTTTACACGGGAGTGGGATCCGGATCTTC. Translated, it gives CASSLHGSGIRIF.

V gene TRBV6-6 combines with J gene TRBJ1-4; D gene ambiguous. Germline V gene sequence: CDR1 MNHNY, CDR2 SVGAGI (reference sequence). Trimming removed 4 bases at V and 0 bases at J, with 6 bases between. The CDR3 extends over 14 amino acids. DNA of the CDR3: TGTGCCAGCAGTTTGACTCCAACTAATGAAAAACTGTTTTTT. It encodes CASSLTPTNEKLFF.

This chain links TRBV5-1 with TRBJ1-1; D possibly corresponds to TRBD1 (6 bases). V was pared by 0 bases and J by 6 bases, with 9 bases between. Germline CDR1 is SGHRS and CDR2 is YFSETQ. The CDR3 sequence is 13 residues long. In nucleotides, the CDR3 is TGCGCCAGCAGCTTGGGACAGGCCCCTGAAGCTTTCTTT. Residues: CASSLGQAPEAFF.

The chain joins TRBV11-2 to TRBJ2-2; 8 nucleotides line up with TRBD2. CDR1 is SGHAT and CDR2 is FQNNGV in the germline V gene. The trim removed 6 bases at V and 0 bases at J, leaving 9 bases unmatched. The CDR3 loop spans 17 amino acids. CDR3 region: CASSPMNSGTNTGELFF. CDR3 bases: TGTGCCAGCAGTCCTATGAATAGCGGGACGAACACCGGGGAGCTGTTTTTT.

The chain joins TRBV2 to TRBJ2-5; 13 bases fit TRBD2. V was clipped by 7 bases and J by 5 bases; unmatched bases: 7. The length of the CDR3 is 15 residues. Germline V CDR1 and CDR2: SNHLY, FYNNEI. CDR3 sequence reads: CASTGLAGAGETQYF. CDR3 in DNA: TGTGCCAGCACCGGACTAGCGGGAGCCGGGGAGACCCAGTACTTC.

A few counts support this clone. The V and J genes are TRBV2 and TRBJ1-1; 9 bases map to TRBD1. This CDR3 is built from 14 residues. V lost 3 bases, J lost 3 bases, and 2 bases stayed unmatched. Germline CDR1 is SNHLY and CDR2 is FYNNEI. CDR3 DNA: TGTGCCAGCAGTGAGGACAGGGGTTACACTGAAGCTTTCTTT. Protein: CASSEDRGYTEAFF.

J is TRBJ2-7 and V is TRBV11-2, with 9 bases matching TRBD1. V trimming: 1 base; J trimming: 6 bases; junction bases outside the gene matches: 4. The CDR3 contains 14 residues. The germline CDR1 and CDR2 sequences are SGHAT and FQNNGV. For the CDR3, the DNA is TGTGCCAGCAGCTTAGTGACAGGGGGGGTCGAGCAGTACTTC. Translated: CASSLVTGGVEQYF.

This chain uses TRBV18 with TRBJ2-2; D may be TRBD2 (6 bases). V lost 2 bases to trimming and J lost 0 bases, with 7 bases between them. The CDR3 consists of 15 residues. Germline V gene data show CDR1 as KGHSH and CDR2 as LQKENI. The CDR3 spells CASSPGEANTGELFF. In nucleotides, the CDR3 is TGTGCCAGCTCACCAGGGGAGGCGAACACCGGGGAGCTGTTTTTT. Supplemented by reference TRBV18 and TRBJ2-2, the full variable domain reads NAGVMQNPRHLVRRRGQEARLRCSPMKGHSHVYWYRQLPEEGLKFMVYLQKENIIDESGMPKERFSAEFPKEGPSILRIQQVVRGDSAAYFCASSPGEANTGELFFGEGSRLTVL.

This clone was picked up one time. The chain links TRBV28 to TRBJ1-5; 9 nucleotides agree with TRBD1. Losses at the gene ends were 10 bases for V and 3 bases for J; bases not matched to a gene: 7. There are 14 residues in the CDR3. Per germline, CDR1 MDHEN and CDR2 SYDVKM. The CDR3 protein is CAIHRGPHNQPQHF. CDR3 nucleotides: TGTGCCATCCACAGGGGGCCCCACAATCAGCCCCAGCATTTT.

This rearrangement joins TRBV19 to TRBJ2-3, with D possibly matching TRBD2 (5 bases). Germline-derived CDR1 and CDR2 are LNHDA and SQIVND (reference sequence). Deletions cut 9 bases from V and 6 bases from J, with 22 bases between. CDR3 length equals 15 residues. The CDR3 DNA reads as TGTGCCAGCCGAAGCGGACCTAACTTTCCGGATACGCAGTATTTT. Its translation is CASRSGPNFPDTQYF. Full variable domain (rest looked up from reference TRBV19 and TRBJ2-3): DGGITQSPKYLFRKEGQNVTLSCEQNLNHDAMYWYRQDPGQGLRLIYYSQIVNDFQKGDIAEGYSVSREKKESFPLTVTSAQKNPTAFYLCASRSGPNFPDTQYFGPGTRLTVL.

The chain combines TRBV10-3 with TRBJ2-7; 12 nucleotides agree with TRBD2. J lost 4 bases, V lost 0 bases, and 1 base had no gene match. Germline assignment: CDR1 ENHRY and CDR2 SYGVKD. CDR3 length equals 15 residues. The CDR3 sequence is CAISESTSGRYEQYF. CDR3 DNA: TGTGCCATCAGTGAGTCTACTAGCGGGAGGTACGAGCAGTACTTC.

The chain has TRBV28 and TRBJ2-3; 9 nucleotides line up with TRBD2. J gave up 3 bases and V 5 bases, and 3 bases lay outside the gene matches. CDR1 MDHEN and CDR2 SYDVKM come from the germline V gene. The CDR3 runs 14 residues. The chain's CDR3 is CASSKSGRTDTQYF. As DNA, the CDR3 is TGTGCCAGCAGTAAAAGCGGGAGGACAGATACGCAGTATTTT.